The next 27 T cell receptor beta chains were all read from a single sample in a study of blood T cell repertoires in COVID-19 (dated by TCRdb to about 2020). The library was obtained by the immunoSEQ multiplex PCR assay. The immuneACCESS repertoire file appears here via TCRdb, limited to in-frame rearrangements. These files lack a portion of the clones; in checked studies, under half of the deficit traces to unresolved V genes, and the cause of the others is not known. This sample gives around 240,000 clones in total; roughly 86% of them show up just once. The ten largest clones capture over 3% of the sample. The sequenced sample consisted of peripheral blood. The source of these receptors is a young woman who had recovered from COVID-19.

This chain joins TRBV5-1 and TRBJ2-7; the match to TRBD2 covers 7 bases. After removal of 2 bases from V and 6 bases from J, the junction contained 11 bases not matched to a gene. This CDR3 has 15 residues. The germline gives CDR1 SGHRS, CDR2 YFSETQ. CDR3 sequence: CASSLDGRAGGEQYF. CDR3 in DNA: TGCGCCAGCAGCTTAGATGGGAGGGCAGGTGGCGAGCAGTACTTC.

The rearrangement uses TRBV19 and TRBJ1-2; 8 bases are a match to TRBD1. The CDR3 contains 14 residues. The V gene end was trimmed by 3 bases and the J gene end by 5 bases; junction bases not matched to a gene: 5. Per the germline V gene, CDR1 is LNHDA and CDR2 is SQIVND (reference sequence). The CDR3 protein is CASSIGTGGYGYTF. The CDR3 DNA sequence: TGTGCCAGTAGTATTGGAACAGGGGGGTATGGCTACACCTTC.

V and J are TRBV5-4 and TRBJ1-2; D gene ambiguous. V was pared by 0 bases and J by 1 base, with 16 bases between. Per germline, CDR1 SGHNT and CDR2 YYREEE (reference sequence). The CDR3 covers 17 residues. CDR3 sequence: CASSLGTITPGNYGYTF. The CDR3 DNA follows: TGTGCCAGCAGCTTGGGCACTATAACGCCGGGTAACTATGGCTACACCTTC.

V usage is TRBV7-9 and J usage is TRBJ2-3; D ambiguous. V was cut by 3 bases and J by 4 bases, with 5 bases left in between. Per germline, CDR1 SEHNR and CDR2 FQNEAQ (reference sequence). The CDR3 totals 12 residues. The CDR3 is CASSFGSDTQYF. DNA for the CDR3: TGTGCCAGCAGCTTCGGGTCAGATACGCAGTATTTT.

V is TRBV6-6 and J is TRBJ2-7; 8 bases fit TRBD1. This CDR3 has 14 amino acids. Germline trimming cut 6 bases from V and 1 base from J; bases unmatched to any gene: 5. Germline CDR1 is MNHNY and CDR2 is SVGAGI (reference sequence). The CDR3 loop reads CASRRQGRSYEQYF. The DNA for the CDR3 is TGTGCCAGCAGGAGACAGGGGAGGTCCTACGAGCAGTACTTC.

The chain carries TRBV5-1 and TRBJ1-1, with 9 nucleotides matching TRBD1. The CDR3 has 13 residues. CDR1 and CDR2 (germline): SGHRS, YFSETQ. Trimming at V came to 0 bases and at J to 6 bases, leaving 0 bases not matched to a gene. The CDR3 loop is CASSLGQGAEAFF. CDR3 sequence (DNA): TGCGCCAGCAGCTTGGGACAGGGGGCTGAAGCTTTCTTT.

The chain uses TRBV2 and TRBJ1-3; D unclear. V was cut by 5 bases and J by 2 bases, with 13 bases left in between. Germline values: CDR1 SNHLY, CDR2 FYNNEI. CDR3 length: 15 residues. CDR3 sequence: CASSKRVVAGNTIYF. The CDR3 nucleotides are TGTGCCAGCAGTAAGAGAGTGGTAGCTGGAAACACCATATATTTT.

This clone was detected once. The chain recombines TRBV19 with TRBJ2-5, with D possibly TRBD1 on 6 matching bases. V was cut by 7 bases and J by 0 bases, with 9 bases left in between. CDR1 is LNHDA and CDR2 is SQIVND in the germline V gene (reference sequence). The CDR3 is made up of 13 amino acids. CDR3 region: CASKDSYQETQYF. The CDR3 DNA reads TGTGCCAGTAAGGACAGCTACCAAGAGACCCAGTACTTC. Full variable domain (missing parts from reference TRBV19 and TRBJ2-5): DGGITQSPKYLFRKEGQNVTLSCEQNLNHDAMYWYRQDPGQGLRLIYYSQIVNDFQKGDIAEGYSVSREKKESFPLTVTSAQKNPTAFYLCASKDSYQETQYFGPGTRLLVL.

The chain uses TRBV6-5 and TRBJ1-3, with a tentative D call TRBD1 (6 bases). The CDR3 runs 13 residues. Trimming took 6 bases from V and 0 from J, leaving 6 bases between them. The V gene's germline CDR1 is MNHEY and CDR2 SVGAGI. CDR3 nucleotides: TGTGCCAGCAGGGACAGCTCTGGAAACACCATATATTTT. This translates into CASRDSSGNTIYF.

The V gene is TRBV4-1, the J gene TRBJ1-4; D gene uncertain. There are 14 residues in the CDR3. V was trimmed by 4 bases and J by 7 bases, leaving 13 bases between them. The germline CDR1 and CDR2 sequences are MGHRA and YSYEKL. In DNA, the CDR3 is TGCGCCAGCAGCCTGCACGGGGAGGCTGAAAAACTGTTTTTT. Its translation is CASSLHGEAEKLFF.

The CDR3 reads CASSLEVGGWNTEAFF. As DNA, the CDR3 is TGTGCCAGCAGCTTAGAGGTTGGGGGCTGGAACACTGAAGCTTTCTTT. The rearrangement links TRBV11-1 to TRBJ1-1; tentatively, D is TRBD1 (6 bases). V lost 1 base and J lost 1, with 13 bases in between. Germline CDR1 is SGHAT and CDR2 is FQDESV (reference sequence). This CDR3 is built from 16 residues.

The V and J genes are TRBV27 and TRBJ2-7; 9 bases align to TRBD1. This CDR3 region has 13 residues. Germline V gene lookup returns CDR1 MNHEY and CDR2 SMNVEV (reference sequence). V trimming: 5 bases; J trimming: 4 bases; junction bases outside the gene matches: 3. CDR3 in DNA: TGTGCCAGCAGTCCCGGGACAGGGTACGAGCAGTACTTC. Translated: CASSPGTGYEQYF.

The V call is TRBV4-2, the J call TRBJ2-3; D might be TRBD2 (6 bases). This CDR3 is 15 amino acids long. Germline V gives CDR1 LGHNA, CDR2 YNFKEQ. Between the trimmed V and J ends, which lost 0 bases and 4 bases, there was a span of 11 bases. The CDR3 here is CASSQDLEGSDTQYF. The CDR3 DNA is TGTGCCAGCAGCCAAGATCTGGAGGGGTCAGATACGCAGTATTTT.

This clone appeared a few times. The chain couples TRBV19 to TRBJ1-2; D is uncertain. The V end lost 5 bases, the J end lost 4 bases, and 5 bases lay between the germline ends. CDR3 length: 11 amino acids. Germline CDR1 is LNHDA and CDR2 is SQIVND (reference sequence). CDR3 amino acids: CASSLSYGYTF. Here the CDR3 DNA reads TGTGCCAGTAGTCTAAGCTATGGCTACACCTTC. Together with reference TRBV19 and TRBJ1-2, the CDR3 gives the full variable domain: DGGITQSPKYLFRKEGQNVTLSCEQNLNHDAMYWYRQDPGQGLRLIYYSQIVNDFQKGDIAEGYSVSREKKESFPLTVTSAQKNPTAFYLCASSLSYGYTFGSGTRLTVV.

The V gene is TRBV6-4, the J gene TRBJ2-3, with 10 positions matching TRBD2. This CDR3 has 15 residues. Germline V gene lookup returns CDR1 MRHNA and CDR2 SNTAGT. Losses at the gene ends were 0 bases for V and 8 bases for J; bases not matched to a gene: 5. The CDR3 here is CASSDSSGGPGTQYF. The CDR3 DNA reads TGTGCCAGCAGTGACTCTAGCGGGGGGCCGGGTACGCAGTATTTT.

The genes are TRBV3-1 (or the pseudogene TRBV3-2) and TRBJ2-2; tentatively, D is TRBD2 (6 bases). The germline V gene has CDR1 LGHDT and CDR2 YNNKEL (reference sequence). Trimming cost V 4 bases and J 7 bases, with 19 bases left between them. CDR3 length equals 16 residues. Here the CDR3 reads CASSPEGQVPLGELFF. In DNA, the CDR3 is TGTGCCAGCAGCCCGGAGGGGCAGGTGCCCCTCGGGGAGCTGTTTTTT.

V and J are TRBV5-6 and TRBJ2-5, with 11 positions matching TRBD2. V was clipped by 2 bases and J by 5 bases; unmatched bases: 8. Germline V gene sequence: CDR1 SGHDT, CDR2 YYEEEE. The CDR3 has 16 amino acids. CDR3 amino acids: CASSFVSGGAVETQYF. CDR3 nucleotide sequence: TGTGCCAGCAGCTTTGTTAGCGGGGGGGCTGTGGAGACCCAGTACTTC.

This clone was found a few times. This rearrangement joins TRBV10-1 to TRBJ2-2; D is undetermined. CDR1 is WNHNN and CDR2 is SYGVQD in the germline V gene (reference sequence). V was shortened by 1 base and J by 6 bases, with 6 bases between the two germline ends. This CDR3 comprises 13 residues. The CDR3 DNA reads as TGCGCCAGCAGTGAGTTCAGCGCCGGGGAGCTGTTTTTT. Residues: CASSEFSAGELFF.

This chain joins TRBV6-6 and TRBJ2-2, with D unresolved. Trimming took off 5 bases at V and 3 bases at J, with 13 bases between the two ends. CDR3 length: 15 amino acids. CDR1 is MNHNY, CDR2 SVGAGI, per germline (reference sequence). The CDR3 spells CASSIQNIDTGELFF. In DNA, the CDR3 is TGTGCCAGCAGTATACAGAATATCGACACCGGGGAGCTGTTTTTT.

In regard to this clone: A junction boundary mismatches the germline segment, possibly from a read error. V gene TRBV7-9 combines with J gene TRBJ1-2, with D perhaps matching TRBD1 (5 bases). CDR1 is SEHNR, CDR2 FQNEAQ, per germline (reference sequence). This CDR3 has 10 amino acids. CDR3 protein: CASSLGQQVF. In nucleotides, the CDR3 is TGTGCCAGCAGCTTAGGACAGCAAGTCTTC.

V usage is TRBV23-1 and J usage is TRBJ2-7, with TRBD1 matching 8 bases. TRBV23-1 falls under the ORF class, with uncertain function. J was trimmed by 6 bases and V by 8 bases; bases with no gene match: 12. The CDR3 has 14 residues. Written as DNA, the CDR3 is TGCGCCAGCTACCCCAGACAGGGGATCTTCGAGCAGTACTTC. As protein: CASYPRQGIFEQYF.

V gene TRBV11-2 combines with J gene TRBJ1-2; D uncertain. This CDR3 is built from 13 residues. The V and J ends lost 5 bases and 7 bases respectively, with 14 bases between them. The germline gives CDR1 SGHAT, CDR2 FQNNGV. The CDR3 protein is CASSPHLAGGYTF. As DNA, the CDR3 is TGTGCCAGCAGCCCACATCTGGCTGGTGGCTACACCTTC.

A single count supports this clone. CDR3 DNA sequence: TGCGCCAGCAGCTTGGCCCCGGAGTACGGAGGGGTCTACACCTTC. This sequence encodes CASSLAPEYGGVYTF. The chain combines TRBV5-1 with TRBJ1-2, with D maybe TRBD1 (5 bases). Germline V gene sequence: CDR1 SGHRS, CDR2 YFSETQ. V was trimmed by 0 bases and J by 10 bases, leaving 19 bases between them. The CDR3 length is 15 residues. Filled out from reference TRBV5-1 and TRBJ1-2, the complete variable domain reads KAGVTQTPRYLIKTRGQQVTLSCSPISGHRSVSWYQQTPGQGLQFLFEYFSETQRNKGNFPGRFSGRQFSNSRSEMNVSTLELGDSALYLCASSLAPEYGGVYTFGSGTRLTVV.

The J gene is TRBJ2-1, the V gene TRBV2; TRBD2 matches 9 bases. Germline V gene data show CDR1 as SNHLY and CDR2 as FYNNEI. J gave up 2 bases and V 5 bases, and 4 bases lay outside the gene matches. The CDR3 runs to 15 residues. The CDR3 DNA sequence: TGTGCCAGCAGTTCGGCGGGGGGGGCCTACAATGAGCAGTTCTTC. Translated, it gives CASSSAGGAYNEQFF.

The chain has TRBV4-3 and TRBJ2-7, with TRBD2 matching over 9 bases. CDR1 and CDR2 (germline): LGHNA, YSLEER. The trim removed 0 bases at V and 0 bases at J, leaving 3 bases unmatched. This CDR3 is built from 16 residues. The CDR3 bases are TGCGCCAGCAGCCAAGATCGCGGGGGGGCCTCCTACGAGCAGTACTTC. Translation: CASSQDRGGASYEQYF.

The chain uses TRBV12-3 or TRBV12-4 and TRBJ2-4; the D is unclear. The CDR3 covers 13 residues. V lost 3 bases and J 5 bases, leaving 8 bases between the germline ends. CDR3 coding DNA: TGTGCCAGCAGTTTTGGGCAGCAAAACATTCAGTACTTC. Protein product: CASSFGQQNIQYF.

The rearrangement links TRBV9 to TRBJ2-5, with D perhaps TRBD2 (7 bases). The length of the CDR3 is 14 residues. Germline V CDR1 and CDR2: SGDLS, YYNGEE. Trimming took 4 bases from V and 4 from J, leaving 14 bases between them. The chain's CDR3 is CASSMGLQGETQYF. The CDR3 DNA reads as TGTGCCAGCAGCATGGGACTACAGGGAGAGACCCAGTACTTC.